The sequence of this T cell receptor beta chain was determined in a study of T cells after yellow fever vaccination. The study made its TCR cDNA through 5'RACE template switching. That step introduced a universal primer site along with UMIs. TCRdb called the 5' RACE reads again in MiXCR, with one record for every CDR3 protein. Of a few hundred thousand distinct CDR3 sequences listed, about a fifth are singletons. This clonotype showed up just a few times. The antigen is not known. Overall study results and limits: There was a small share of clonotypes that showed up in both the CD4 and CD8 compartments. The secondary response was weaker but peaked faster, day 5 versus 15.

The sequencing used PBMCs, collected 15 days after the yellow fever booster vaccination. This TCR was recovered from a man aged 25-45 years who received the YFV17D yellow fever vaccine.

As DNA, the CDR3 is TGTGCCAGCAGCTTAGTGGGTCTAGCGGGAGTGAGCAATGAGCAGTTCTTC. As protein: CASSLVGLAGVSNEQFF. The genes are TRBV7-2 and TRBJ2-1; 10 bases align to TRBD2. The germline V gene has CDR1 SGHTA and CDR2 FQGNSA. With 1 base clipped from V and 6 bases from J, the junction kept 9 bases outside the gene matches. The CDR3 runs 17 residues. Variable domain in full (rest from reference TRBV7-2 and TRBJ2-1): GAGVSQSPSNKVTEKGKDVELRCDPISGHTALYWYRQSLGQGLEFLIYFQGNSAPDKSGLPSDRFSAERTGGSVSTLTIQRTQQEDSAVYLCASSLVGLAGVSNEQFFGPGTRLTVL.